This T cell receptor beta chain was identified in a study of response to subunit inactivated influenza vaccine. TCRdb fed the RT-PCR reads into MiXCR, producing one record per CDR3 protein. The sample has around 600,000 distinct CDR3 sequences, about 11% seen once. This clonotype came up many times. This CDR3 is built from 14 residues. Germline CDR1 reads KGHDR; CDR2 reads SFDVKD. V lost 6 bases to trimming and J lost 6 bases, with 14 bases between them. These same data were also listed under a study on T cells expressing NK-cell markers. As that study records: Researchers built TCR beta cDNA using 5'RACE template switching with UMIs. The study sequenced eight donors, seven HCMV-seropositive and one seronegative. Where a few donors were concerned, these clonotypes also led the CD3+CD56-NKG2C+ fraction. It was still unclear whether expanded NKG2C+ T cell clones were HCMV specific.

The chain uses TRBV24-1 and TRBJ2-1; a possible D gene is TRBD2 (5 bases). The TCR originated in a man aged 45-65 years who received an inactivated influenza vaccine. Specimen: PBMCs from blood, collected on the day of vaccination. The CDR3 region is CATSRAGGSNEQFF. Here the CDR3 DNA reads TGTGCCACCAGTCGGGCCGGAGGTAGCAATGAGCAGTTCTTC.